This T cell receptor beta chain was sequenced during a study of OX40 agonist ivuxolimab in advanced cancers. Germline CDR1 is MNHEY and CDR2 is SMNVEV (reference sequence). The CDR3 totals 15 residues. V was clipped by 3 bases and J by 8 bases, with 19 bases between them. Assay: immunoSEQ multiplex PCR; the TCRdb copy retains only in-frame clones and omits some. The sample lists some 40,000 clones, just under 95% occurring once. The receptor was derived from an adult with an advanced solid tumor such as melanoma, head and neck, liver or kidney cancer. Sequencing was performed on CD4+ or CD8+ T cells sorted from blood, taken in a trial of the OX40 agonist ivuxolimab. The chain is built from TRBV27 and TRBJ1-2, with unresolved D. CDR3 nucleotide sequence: TGTGCCAGCAGTTTTCGCGAGGCGGGGAGGGAAGGCTACACCTTC. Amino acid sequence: CASSFREAGREGYTF.